This is a list of T cell receptor beta chains from one sample in a study of cytomegalovirus exposure and HLA in healthy donors. Clones were read by immunoSEQ multiplex PCR, and TCRdb kept only the in-frame ones, dropping some. The sample records more than 95,000 clones, 81% being singletons. Material: PBMCs. The receptors originated from a man aged 18-30 years in good health and CMV-seronegative. Each CDR3 is given with its conserved first and last residue. A D gene is named only where the DNA matches it firmly. Clone size is not always given. Where it is, it says once, few, many or a class for expanded clones.

TRBV6-6	NA	NA	TRBJ1-1	TGTGCCAGCGGCGGGAGGGACACTGAAGCTTTCTTT	CASGGRDTEAFF
TRBV10-3	TRBD2	NA	TRBJ2-5	TGTGCCATCAGTGAGTCCCTGGGGGGGGAGACCCAGTACTTC	CAISESLGGETQYF
TRBV7-9	NA	NA	TRBJ2-7	TGTGCCAGCAGCTCAACACCCTCCTACGAGCAGTACTTC	CASSSTPSYEQYF
TRBV7-8	TRBD1	NA	TRBJ1-5	TGTGCCAGCAGCCCCAAAGCGCAGACAGGGCGTAGCAATCAGCCCCAGCATTTT	CASSPKAQTGRSNQPQHF
TRBV18	TRBD1	NA	TRBJ2-7	TGTGCCAGCTCACCACCACAGGGGAGCTCCTACGAGCAGTACTTC	CASSPPQGSSYEQYF
TRBV6-5	NA	NA	TRBJ1-1	TGTGCCAGCACCCTTAGCGGTGGGTTGACTGAAGCTTTCTTT	CASTLSGGLTEAFF
TRBV5-6	TRBD1	NA	TRBJ1-2	TGTGCCAGCAGCCAAGGACCGGACAGGGTAGGGTTGTACACCTTC	CASSQGPDRVGLYTF
TRBV7-8	TRBD2	once	TRBJ2-2	TGTGCCAGCAGCTTATTTGGCAGCGGGGGCCGCGGGGAGCTGTTTTTT	CASSLFGSGGRGELFF
TRBV4-1	NA	once	TRBJ1-1	TGCGCCAGCAGCCAAGCTGACAGGAACACTGAAGCTTTCTTT	CASSQADRNTEAFF
TRBV19	TRBD1	NA	TRBJ1-4	TGTGCCAGTACTATACAGGGGGCCCGCGAAAAACTGTTTTTT	CASTIQGAREKLFF
TRBV27	TRBD2	NA	TRBJ2-7	TGTGCCAGCAGATCTCTACTAGCGACAACCTACGAGCAGTACTTC	CASRSLLATTYEQYF
TRBV18	TRBD1	NA	TRBJ1-1	TGTGCCAGCTCACCCGGGACAGGTGACACTGAAGCTTTCTTT	CASSPGTGDTEAFF
TRBV6-5	NA	NA	TRBJ1-5	TGTGCCAGCAGTTACTCGAGGGTTCAGAGCAATCAGCCCCAGCATTTT	CASSYSRVQSNQPQHF
TRBV14	NA	once	TRBJ1-1	TGTGCCACCGCGCGGGGGGGGGTCACTGAAGCTTTCTTT	CATARGGVTEAFF
TRBV6-4	TRBD2	once	TRBJ2-1	TGTGCCAGCAGTGAGGGGACTAGTCCCTCGGATGAGCAGTTCTTC	CASSEGTSPSDEQFF
TRBV7-8	NA	NA	TRBJ1-1	TGTGCCAGCAGCTCCTCGGGGAACACTGAAGCTTTCTTT	CASSSSGNTEAFF
TRBV27	NA	few	TRBJ1-2	TGTGCCAGCAGACTGGGGGGTTTGAACTATGGCTACACCTTC	CASRLGGLNYGYTF
TRBV29-1	NA	NA	TRBJ1-1	TGCAGCGTTGATGGGCCCCAACCCGTAATGAACACTGAAGCTTTCTTT	CSVDGPQPVMNTEAFF
TRBV5-4	NA	few	TRBJ2-7	TGTGCCAGCAGCTTGGGGGTCAGGGCGGACTACGAGCAGTACTTC	CASSLGVRADYEQYF
TRBV6-5	NA	few	TRBJ1-2	TGTGCCAGCAGCCAGACAGTGAGCTATGGCTACACCTTC	CASSQTVSYGYTF
TRBV19	NA	NA	TRBJ1-1	TGTGCCAGTACCCCAGAGGCCTTGGGCACTGAAGCTTTCTTT	CASTPEALGTEAFF
TRBV10-3	NA	NA	TRBJ1-1	TGTGCCATCAGTGAGGACCCGAGGACTGAAGCTTTCTTT	CAISEDPRTEAFF
TRBV6-5	NA	NA	TRBJ2-1	TGTGCCAGCAGTACACGTTTAGAGCAGTTCTTC	CASSTRLEQFF
TRBV14	NA	NA	TRBJ2-7	TGCGCCAGCAGCCAACTCTACGAGCAGTACTTC	CASSQLYEQYF
TRBV7-8	TRBD2	NA	TRBJ2-5	TGTGCCAGCAGCCAATATACGCTAGCGGGGGGCCTCCAAGAGACCCAGTACTTC	CASSQYTLAGGLQETQYF
TRBV4-3	NA	NA	TRBJ2-1	TGCGCCAGCAGCCAAGGGGTCGCGGAAGGGGTGGAGTACAATGAGCAGTTCTTC	CASSQGVAEGVEYNEQFF
TRBV29-1	TRBD1	NA	TRBJ1-2	TGCAGCGGGACAGGGGGCAACTATGGCTACACCTTC	CSGTGGNYGYTF
TRBV7-2	TRBD1	NA	TRBJ1-1	TGTGCCAGTACCACAGGGGGTGCTAACACTGAAGCTTTCTTT	CASTTGGANTEAFF
TRBV6-6	TRBD2	NA	TRBJ2-2	TGTGCCAGCACCTGGGCGGGAGCCGGGGAGCTGTTTTTT	CASTWAGAGELFF
TRBV4-3	TRBD1	NA	TRBJ1-2	TGCGCCAGCAGCCCCCAGACAGGGAACTATGGCTACACCTTC	CASSPQTGNYGYTF
TRBV29-1	TRBD1	NA	TRBJ1-2	TGCAGTGGTCGGGACAGGGCGGACGGGGGCTACACCTTC	CSGRDRADGGYTF
TRBV7-9	NA	NA	TRBJ2-7	TGTTCCAGCAGCTTAACGGGATGGGAGCAGTACTTC	CSSSLTGWEQYF
TRBV21-1	NA	NA	TRBJ1-4	TGTGCCAGCAGCAAAGCGCAGGTGGGACAGATAAAACTGTTTTTT	CASSKAQVGQIKLFF
TRBV5-1	TRBD2	NA	TRBJ2-7	TGCGCCAGCAGCTCAGCGGGGAATTCCTACGAGCAGTACTTC	CASSSAGNSYEQYF
TRBV19	TRBD1	NA	TRBJ2-3	TGTGCCAGTAGTCCAGACACAGGGGCGGGCGCAGATACGCAGTATTTT	CASSPDTGAGADTQYF
TRBV7-9	TRBD1	NA	TRBJ1-1	TGTGCCAGCAGCTTAAGGCAGGGGGGCCAAACTGAAGCTTTCTTT	CASSLRQGGQTEAFF
TRBV7-8	NA	NA	TRBJ1-4	TGTGCCAGCAGCCTAGAGGATATCTCAGAGCCAGGGAATGAAAAACTGTTTTTT	CASSLEDISEPGNEKLFF
TRBV6-1	TRBD1	NA	TRBJ1-5	TGTGCCAGCAGTGGACAGGGGGGATCTCAGCCCCAGCATTTT	CASSGQGGSQPQHF
TRBV10-2	TRBD1	NA	TRBJ1-1	TGCGCCAGCTATGGTCCGGGACAGAGAAACACTGAAGCTTTCTTT	CASYGPGQRNTEAFF
TRBV21-1	NA	NA	TRBJ2-3	TGTGCCAGCAGCAAAGCGGGACTAGCGGGGATCACAGATACGCAGTATTTT	CASSKAGLAGITDTQYF
TRBV9	TRBD1	NA	TRBJ1-1	TGTGCCAGCACCGCCGACAGGGCCGACACTGAAGCTTTCTTT	CASTADRADTEAFF
TRBV6-5	TRBD1	NA	TRBJ1-2	TGTGCCAGCAGTTACTGGGACAGGGGGCTAAGCTATGGCTACACCTTC	CASSYWDRGLSYGYTF
TRBV7-9	NA	NA	TRBJ1-4	TGTGCCAGTAGCTTATCCCCCAGTGATAATGAAAAACTGTTTTTT	CASSLSPSDNEKLFF
TRBV19	NA	NA	TRBJ1-4	TGTGCCACTAGGGGGAGGAGGGAAAAACTGTTTTTT	CATRGRREKLFF
TRBV6-5	TRBD1	once	TRBJ1-5	TGTGCCAGCAGTCCTGGGACAGGGATTAATCAGCCCCAGCATTTT	CASSPGTGINQPQHF
TRBV6-1	NA	NA	TRBJ2-3	TGTGCCAGCAGTCCCCAGGGCACAGATACGCAGTATTTT	CASSPQGTDTQYF
TRBV6-5	TRBD1	once	TRBJ1-1	TGTGCCAGCAGTCTACTAACAGGGGCTGAAGCTTTCTTT	CASSLLTGAEAFF
TRBV11-3	NA	once	TRBJ2-2	TGTGCCAGCAGCCCTCGAGGGAGGAACACCGGGGAGCTGTTTTTT	CASSPRGRNTGELFF
TRBV18	NA	NA	TRBJ1-6	TGTGCCAGCTCACCCATGGACACAACGAATTCACCCCTCCACTTT	CASSPMDTTNSPLHF
TRBV4-1	TRBD1	NA	TRBJ1-1	TGCGCCAGCAGCCAAGTCCCCGGGACAGGGGTCACTGAAGCTTTCTTT	CASSQVPGTGVTEAFF
TRBV29-1	NA	NA	TRBJ1-2	TGCAGCGCTTCAGAGGGCTATGGCTACACCTTC	CSASEGYGYTF
TRBV5-8	TRBD1	NA	TRBJ1-1	TGTGCCAGCAGCGTTCCGGGACAGGGGTATTCGGGTAGTTCGGCTTTCTTT	CASSVPGQGYSGSSAFF
TRBV10-3	NA	NA	TRBJ2-1	TGTGCCGTCGGGGTTATGTCCAATGAGCAGTTCTTC	CAVGVMSNEQFF
TRBV2	TRBD1	NA	TRBJ2-2	TGTGCCAGCAGTAATCACGGACAGGGGTTCCGCACCGGGGAGCTGTTTTTT	CASSNHGQGFRTGELFF